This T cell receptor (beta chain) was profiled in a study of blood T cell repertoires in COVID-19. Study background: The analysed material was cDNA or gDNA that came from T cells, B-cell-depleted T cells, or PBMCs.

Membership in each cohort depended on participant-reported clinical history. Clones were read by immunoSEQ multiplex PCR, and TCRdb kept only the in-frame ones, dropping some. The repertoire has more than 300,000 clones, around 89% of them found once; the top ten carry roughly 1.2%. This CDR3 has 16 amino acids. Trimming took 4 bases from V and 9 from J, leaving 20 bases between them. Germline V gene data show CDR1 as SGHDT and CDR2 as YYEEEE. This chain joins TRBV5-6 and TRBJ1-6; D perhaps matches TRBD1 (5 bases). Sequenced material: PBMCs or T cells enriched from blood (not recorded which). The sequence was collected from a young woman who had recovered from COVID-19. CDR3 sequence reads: CASSHLDRDSGSPLHF. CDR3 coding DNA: TGTGCCAGCAGCCACCTAGACCGGGACTCAGGTTCACCCCTCCACTTT.